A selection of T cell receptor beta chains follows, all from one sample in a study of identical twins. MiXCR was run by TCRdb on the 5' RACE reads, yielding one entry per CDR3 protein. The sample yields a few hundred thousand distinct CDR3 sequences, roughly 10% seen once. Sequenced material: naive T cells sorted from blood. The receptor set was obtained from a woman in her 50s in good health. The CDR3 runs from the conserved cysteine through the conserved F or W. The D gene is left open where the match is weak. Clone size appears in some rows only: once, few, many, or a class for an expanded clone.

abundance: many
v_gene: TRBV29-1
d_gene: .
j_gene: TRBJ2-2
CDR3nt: TGCAGCGTTGAGGACAAAGGCGGGGAGCTGTTTTTT
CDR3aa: CSVEDKGGELFF

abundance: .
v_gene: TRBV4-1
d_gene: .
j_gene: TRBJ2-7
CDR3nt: TGCGCCAGCAGCCAAGGATCCGTTTACGAGCAGTACTTC
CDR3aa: CASSQGSVYEQYF

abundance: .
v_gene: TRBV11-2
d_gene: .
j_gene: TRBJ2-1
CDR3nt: TGTGCCAGCAGCTTAACGGCGTACGAGCAGTTCTTC
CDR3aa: CASSLTAYEQFF

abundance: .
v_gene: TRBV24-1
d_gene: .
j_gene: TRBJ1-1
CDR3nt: TGTGCCACCAGTGTTGCCAGGGGAACTGAAGCTTTCTTT
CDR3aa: CATSVARGTEAFF

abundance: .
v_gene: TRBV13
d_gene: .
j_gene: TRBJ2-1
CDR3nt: TGTGCCAGCAGCTTAAGCCTAGCCCCAAGAAAGGGGCAGTTCTTC
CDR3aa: CASSLSLAPRKGQFF

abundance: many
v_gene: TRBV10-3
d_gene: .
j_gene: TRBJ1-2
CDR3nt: TGTGCCATCAGTGAGTCGACCGGCTATGGCTACACCTTC
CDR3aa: CAISESTGYGYTF

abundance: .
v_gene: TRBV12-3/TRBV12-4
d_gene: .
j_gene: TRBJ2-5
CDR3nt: TGTGCCAGCAGTCCCCGGTCCCAAGAGACCCAGTACTTC
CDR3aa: CASSPRSQETQYF

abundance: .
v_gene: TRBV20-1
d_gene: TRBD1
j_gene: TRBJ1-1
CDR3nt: TGCAGTGCTAGAGATGATGACAGGGGGCTCACTGAAGCTTTCTTT
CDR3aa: CSARDDDRGLTEAFF

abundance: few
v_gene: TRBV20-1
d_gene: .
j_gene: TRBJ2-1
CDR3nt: TGCAGTGCTGAAACTAGCCACAGCTCCTACAATGAGCAGTTCTTC
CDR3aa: CSAETSHSSYNEQFF

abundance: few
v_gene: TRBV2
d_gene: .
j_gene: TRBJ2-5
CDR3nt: TGTGCCAGGCAAAGATTACAAGAGACCCAGTACTTC
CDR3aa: CARQRLQETQYF

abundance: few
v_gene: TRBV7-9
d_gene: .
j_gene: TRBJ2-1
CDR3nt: TGTGCCAGCAGCTCCGGGGACGACCCAAAGCAGTTCTTC
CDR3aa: CASSSGDDPKQFF

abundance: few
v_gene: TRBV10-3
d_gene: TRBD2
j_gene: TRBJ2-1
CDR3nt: TGTGCCATCAGTTGGACTAGCGGGAGGGATAGTGAGCAGTTCTTC
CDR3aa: CAISWTSGRDSEQFF

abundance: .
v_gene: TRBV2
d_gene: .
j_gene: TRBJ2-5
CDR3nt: TGTGCCAGCAGTTCGGAGGTGAAGACCCAGTACTTC
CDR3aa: CASSSEVKTQYF

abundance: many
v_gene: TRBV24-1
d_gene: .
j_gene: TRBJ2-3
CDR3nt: TGTGCCACCAGTGATCGAGCAACCGGCCTCACAGATACGCAGTATTTT
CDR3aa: CATSDRATGLTDTQYF

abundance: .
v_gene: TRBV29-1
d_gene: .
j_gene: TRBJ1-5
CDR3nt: TGCAGCGTGGGGGACAGCAATCAGCCCCAGCATTTT
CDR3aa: CSVGDSNQPQHF

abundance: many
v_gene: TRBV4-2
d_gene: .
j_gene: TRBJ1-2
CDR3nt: TGTGCCAGCAGCCAAGATCGGCAGGTTTTTGGCTACACCTTC
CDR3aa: CASSQDRQVFGYTF

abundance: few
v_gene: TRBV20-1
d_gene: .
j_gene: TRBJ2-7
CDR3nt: TGCAGTGCTAGAGAATGGACGGCGGAGTACGAGCAGTACTTC
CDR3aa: CSAREWTAEYEQYF

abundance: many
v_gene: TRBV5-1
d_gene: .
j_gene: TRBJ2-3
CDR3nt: TGCGCCAGCAGCTTGGTCCACGGCACAGATACGCAGTATTTT
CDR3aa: CASSLVHGTDTQYF

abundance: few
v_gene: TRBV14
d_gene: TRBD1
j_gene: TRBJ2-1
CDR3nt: TGTGCCAGCAGCCGGGTCCGGACAGGAGCACACAATGAGCAGTTCTTC
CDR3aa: CASSRVRTGAHNEQFF

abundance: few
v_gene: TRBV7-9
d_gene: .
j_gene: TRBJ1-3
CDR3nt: TGTGCCAGCAGCTTGGGGACGTACACCATATATTTT
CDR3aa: CASSLGTYTIYF

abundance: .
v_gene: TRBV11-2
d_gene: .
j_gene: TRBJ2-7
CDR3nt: TGTGCCAGCAGCTTAAGGCGGGACGGCCCTGAGCAGTACTTC
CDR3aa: CASSLRRDGPEQYF

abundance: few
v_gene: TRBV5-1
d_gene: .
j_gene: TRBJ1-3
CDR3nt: TGCGCCAGCAGCATAAATCAGGGAGCTGGAAACACCATATATTTT
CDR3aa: CASSINQGAGNTIYF

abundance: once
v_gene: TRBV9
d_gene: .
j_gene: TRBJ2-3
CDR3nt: TGTGCCAGCAGCGTGAGAGGGAGTAGCACAGATACGCAGTATTTT
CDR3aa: CASSVRGSSTDTQYF

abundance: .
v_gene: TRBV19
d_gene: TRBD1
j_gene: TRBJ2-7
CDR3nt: TGTGCCAGTAGTATTATCGGGACAGGCTTCTACGAGCAGTACTTC
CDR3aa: CASSIIGTGFYEQYF

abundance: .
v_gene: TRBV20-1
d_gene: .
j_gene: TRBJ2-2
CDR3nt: TGCAGTGCTAGAGCTCCCCGGGACATTAACACCGGGGAGCTGTTTTTT
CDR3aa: CSARAPRDINTGELFF

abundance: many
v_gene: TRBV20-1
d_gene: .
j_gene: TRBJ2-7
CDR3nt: TGCAGTGCTAGATGGACTACTTACGAGCAGTACTTC
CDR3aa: CSARWTTYEQYF